Presented here are 8 T cell receptor beta chains from one specimen sequenced in a study of beta chain features in type 1 diabetes. Study conclusions and caveats: All four CD4+ subsets from Type 1 diabetes patients carried moderately but significantly shorter TCRB CDR3s.

The investigators reverse transcribed all of the isolated RNA, so they sequenced expressed TCRB transcripts. Profiled with immunoSEQ multiplex PCR; TCRdb holds only in-frame clones, not every one. This table holds nearly 700,000 clones, around 15% found once. These TCRs are of unknown antigen specificity. The sequencing input was naive CD4+ T cells from blood. Receptors were obtained from a man between 18 and 35 years old with type 1 diabetes.

This clone has only a few counts. The gene calls are TRBV5-6 and TRBJ1-1; D gene unclear. The CDR3 covers 15 residues. CDR1 and CDR2 (germline): SGHDT, YYEEEE. The V end was cut by 4 bases, the J end by 1 base, with 14 bases between. The CDR3 sequence is CASSPPMRPNTEAFF. As DNA, the CDR3 is TGTGCCAGCAGCCCACCTATGCGCCCGAACACTGAAGCTTTCTTT.

This chain uses TRBV4-2 with TRBJ2-7; 12 bases are a match to TRBD1. Germline CDR1 is LGHNA and CDR2 is YNFKEQ. CDR3 size: 15 residues. Germline trimming cut 5 bases from V and 7 bases from J; bases unmatched to any gene: 9. In nucleotides, the CDR3 is TGTGCCAGCAGCGCCCGGGACAGGGGGCTGGGGGAGCAGTACTTC. This encodes CASSARDRGLGEQYF.

The chain is built from TRBV7-8 and TRBJ2-3; tentatively, D is TRBD1 or TRBD2 (5 bases each). V was pared by 5 bases and J by 10 bases, with 13 bases between. Germline values: CDR1 SGHVS, CDR2 FQNEAQ. The CDR3 length is 12 residues. CDR3 loop: CASSVQGAPQYF. The CDR3 DNA reads TGTGCCAGCAGCGTGCAGGGAGCGCCGCAGTATTTT.

This clone showed up just a few times. The gene calls are TRBV30 and TRBJ1-3; D remains ambiguous. V was cut by 8 bases and J by 0 bases, with 11 bases left in between. CDR1 is GTSNPN and CDR2 is SVGIG in the germline V gene (reference sequence). The CDR3 runs to 13 residues. The DNA for the CDR3 is TGTGCCGGCCGTGAAGGCTCTGGAAACACCATATATTTT. This encodes CAGREGSGNTIYF.

This chain links TRBV4-1 with TRBJ1-3; perhaps TRBD1 as D (6 bases). In germline, CDR1 is MGHRA, CDR2 YSYEKL. The CDR3 has 14 residues. The V gene lost 4 bases and the J gene lost 3 bases, with 10 bases spanning the gap. Here the CDR3 DNA reads TGCGCCAGCAGCCGGGGGGCGTTTGGAAACACCATATATTTT. Its protein product is CASSRGAFGNTIYF.

The rearrangement joins TRBV30 to TRBJ2-1; D is unclear. This CDR3 is built from 11 residues. CDR1 and CDR2 from the germline V gene are GTSNPN and SVGIG (reference sequence). Trimming took off 0 bases at V and 10 bases at J, with 7 bases between the two ends. The CDR3 sequence is CAWSVLAEQFF. The CDR3 nucleotides are TGTGCCTGGAGTGTACTTGCAGAGCAGTTCTTC.

This clone was seen a handful of times. This CDR3 is also generated by other DNA sequences in the sample. CDR3 region: CAWSRDSYEQYF. The CDR3 region has the DNA TGTGCCTGGAGTAGAGACAGCTACGAGCAGTACTTC. The chain couples TRBV30 to TRBJ2-7, with D perhaps matching TRBD1 (5 bases). The CDR3 has 12 amino acids. Germline V gives CDR1 GTSNPN, CDR2 SVGIG (reference sequence). Trimming took off 2 bases at V and 3 bases at J, with 8 bases between the two ends. Looking up the rest from reference TRBV30 and TRBJ2-7 gives the full variable domain: SQTIHQWPATLVQPVGSPLSLECTVEGTSNPNLYWYRQAAGRGLQLLFYSVGIGQISSEVPQNLSASRPQDRQFILSSKKLLLSDSGFYLCAWSRDSYEQYFGPGTRLTVT.

This chain links TRBV30 with TRBJ1-5; D is unclear. V was cut by 2 bases and J by 6 bases, with 14 bases left in between. Germline CDR1 is GTSNPN and CDR2 is SVGIG (reference sequence). This CDR3 has 14 residues. The CDR3, as DNA: TGTGCCTGGAGTATAAGCTGGGGAGGTCAGCCCCAGCATTTT. It encodes CAWSISWGGQPQHF.